The source of this T cell receptor (beta chain) is a study of T cell clonality in common variable immunodeficiency. CVID subjects were neither ill nor on immunomodulatory or immunosuppressive medication at sampling. TCRdb keeps only in-frame clones here, not all; method: immunoSEQ multiplex PCR. The profile covers 15,000 to 25,000 clones, none occurring a single time. Findings and limits, study-wide: CVID subjects had higher TCRbeta clonality than healthy controls, most marked in about a third. In common variable immunodeficiency, TCR beta chains reportedly carried fewer deletions and N-nucleotide insertions.

V lost 0 bases, J lost 2 bases, and 2 bases stayed unmatched. The germline V gene encodes CDR1 DFQATT and CDR2 SNEGSKA (reference sequence). CDR3 length: 14 residues. This clone came up many times. What it binds is not known. The read terminates 3 residues ahead of where the CDR3 ends, so the germline J gene completes it. This chain joins TRBV20-1 and TRBJ2-7, with 9 bases lining up with TRBD2. The sequence was collected from a human donor with common variable immunodeficiency. Sequenced material: peripheral blood mononuclear cells. The DNA read from the CDR3 is TGCAGTGCTAGAGATAGCGGGGGTCCCTACGAG. Its protein is CSARDSGGPYE. The whole CDR3 region reads CSARDSGGPYEQYF.